Below are 31 T cell receptor beta chains sequenced from a single sample in a study of CD8 T cells in Susac syndrome. RNA was extracted with the RNeasy kit, and a quantity of about 0.5 to 1 ug was reverse transcribed using random hexamers. TCRdb passed the immunoSEQ multiplex PCR reads through MiXCR, listing each CDR3 protein once. This table holds 130,000 to 150,000 distinct CDR3 sequences, 94% found once. Material: CD4+ T cells from PBMCs. The receptors were gathered from a human donor in good health.

The V gene is TRBV7-2, the J gene TRBJ2-5; TRBD1 agrees at 8 bases. Germline loops: CDR1 SGHTA, CDR2 FQGNSA. Trimming cost V 10 bases and J 5 bases; bases outside gene matches: 6. There are 12 residues in the CDR3. CDR3 amino acids: CATQGAGETQYF. The DNA for the CDR3 is TGTGCCACTCAGGGGGCTGGTGAGACCCAGTACTTC.

The genes are TRBV7-9 and TRBJ2-1; D may match TRBD1 or TRBD2 (7 bases each). This CDR3 is 13 amino acids long. Germline V gives CDR1 SEHNR, CDR2 FQNEAQ (reference sequence). Trimming took off 4 bases at V and 12 bases at J, with 16 bases between the two ends. DNA of the CDR3: TGTGCCAGCAGCTCCCGACAGGGCGGGAGGCAGTTCTTC. It specifies CASSSRQGGRQFF.

The rearrangement uses TRBV18 and TRBJ2-1; TRBD1 agrees at 10 bases. The CDR3 runs to 14 residues. Germline V gene lookup returns CDR1 KGHSH and CDR2 LQKENI. The V and J ends lost 4 bases and 4 bases, in that order; junction bases with no gene match: 1. The CDR3 sequence is CASSRTGGYNEQFF. The CDR3 DNA reads as TGTGCCAGCTCACGGACAGGGGGATACAATGAGCAGTTCTTC.

The CDR3 protein is CASSYGYRGNNQPQHF. CDR3 nucleotides: TGTGCCAGCAGTTACGGGTACAGGGGCAACAATCAGCCCCAGCATTTT. The V call is TRBV6-2 or TRBV6-3, the J call TRBJ1-5; TRBD1 agrees at 7 bases. Germline V gene lookup returns CDR1 MNHEY and CDR2 SVGEGT. The V gene end was trimmed by 2 bases and the J gene end by 3 bases; junction bases not matched to a gene: 7. The CDR3 consists of 16 residues.

A few counts support this clonotype. The chain joins TRBV4-1 to TRBJ2-7; 8 bases are a match to TRBD2. Germline values: CDR1 MGHRA, CDR2 YSYEKL. With 6 bases clipped from V and 4 bases from J, the junction kept 11 bases outside the gene matches. The CDR3 extends over 15 amino acids. Written as DNA, the CDR3 is TGCGCCAGCAGTGCTAGCGGGTTGCGATTGTACGAGCAGTACTTC. It codes for CASSASGLRLYEQYF.

The rearrangement uses TRBV20-1 and TRBJ2-3, with D uncertain. Germline V gives CDR1 DFQATT, CDR2 SNEGSKA (reference sequence). CDR3 length equals 15 residues. V lost 0 bases to trimming and J lost 0 bases, with 10 bases between them. The CDR3 loop is CSARDRVLSTDTQYF. The CDR3 nucleotides read TGCAGTGCTAGAGATCGAGTTCTTAGCACAGATACGCAGTATTTT.

J is TRBJ1-1 and V is TRBV7-8, with D perhaps matching TRBD1 (5 bases). Trimming removed 5 bases from V and 11 bases from J, with 24 bases in between. CDR3 length: 15 residues. CDR1 SGHVS and CDR2 FQNEAQ come from the germline V gene. CDR3 nucleotides: TGTGCCAGCAGCCCCTCGGGTGGGGCAGGGTTGGATGCTTTCTTT. Its translation is CASSPSGGAGLDAFF. The full variable domain, rest sourced from reference TRBV7-8 and TRBJ1-1, is GAGVSQSPRYKVAKRGQDVALRCDPISGHVSLFWYQQALGQGPEFLTYFQNEAQLDKSGLPSDRFFAERPEGSVSTLKIQRTQQEDSAVYLCASSPSGGAGLDAFFGQGTRLTVV.

The chain employs TRBV15 and TRBJ1-5; 12 bases fit TRBD1. The CDR3 runs 21 residues. Per germline, CDR1 LNHNV and CDR2 YYDKDF (reference sequence). V shed 2 bases, J shed 2 bases, and the junction held 16 bases outside the gene matches. Written as DNA, the CDR3 is TGTGCCACCAGCAGATCCCCCAAAGTATCGGGACAGGGGGCTGGCAATCAGCCCCAGCATTTT. Translated: CATSRSPKVSGQGAGNQPQHF.

The rearrangement links TRBV5-1 to TRBJ2-7; D remains unclear. Deletions cut 1 base from V and 7 bases from J, with 15 bases between. Germline CDR1 and CDR2: SGHRS and YFSETQ. CDR3 length: 14 residues. CDR3: CASSLTPQLGEQYF. The CDR3 nucleotides read TGCGCCAGCAGCTTGACTCCCCAGCTTGGGGAGCAGTACTTC. Complete variable domain (other parts from reference TRBV5-1 and TRBJ2-7): KAGVTQTPRYLIKTRGQQVTLSCSPISGHRSVSWYQQTPGQGLQFLFEYFSETQRNKGNFPGRFSGRQFSNSRSEMNVSTLELGDSALYLCASSLTPQLGEQYFGPGTRLTVT.

This chain connects TRBV11-1 to TRBJ2-7, with 10 bases identical to TRBD2. V gave up 5 bases and J gave up 5 bases; unmatched junction bases: 6. Germline V gives CDR1 SGHAT, CDR2 FQDESV (reference sequence). The CDR3 has 14 residues. The CDR3 DNA reads as TGTGCCAGCAGCGCCCTAGCGGGAGTGAACGAGCAGTACTTC. Protein sequence: CASSALAGVNEQYF.

This clonotype was picked up one time. The rearrangement joins TRBV3-1 to TRBJ2-1, with a tentative D call TRBD1 (6 bases). The CDR3 totals 13 residues. In germline, CDR1 is LGHDT, CDR2 YNNKEL (reference sequence). Trimming removed 2 bases at V and 11 bases at J, with 13 bases between. As DNA, the CDR3 is TGTGCCAGCAGCCAATCAATGGGGGCGAAGCAGTTCTTC. Protein sequence: CASSQSMGAKQFF.

The chain combines TRBV28 with TRBJ1-5; D is undetermined. The CDR3 sequence is 13 residues long. The germline CDR1 and CDR2 sequences are MDHEN and SYDVKM. The V gene lost 7 bases and the J gene lost 2 bases, with 9 bases spanning the gap. The CDR3, as DNA: TGTGCCAGCAACCCCGGGGGCAATCAGCCCCAGCATTTT. Translating it yields CASNPGGNQPQHF.

The chain couples TRBV12-3 or TRBV12-4 to TRBJ1-2; no clear D gene. Deletions cut 7 bases from V and 4 bases from J, with 16 bases between. This CDR3 spans 14 amino acids. This chain's CDR3 is CASTQSVSTYGYTF. CDR3 in DNA: TGTGCCAGCACCCAGAGTGTCAGCACCTATGGCTACACCTTC.

This chain links TRBV20-1 with TRBJ2-1, with D uncertain. Between the trimmed V and J ends, which lost 5 bases and 0 bases, there was a span of 14 bases. In germline, CDR1 is DFQATT, CDR2 SNEGSKA (reference sequence). This CDR3 spans 15 amino acids. This CDR3 is CSAHPAVGSYNEQFF. The CDR3 bases are TGCAGTGCTCACCCGGCCGTAGGCTCCTACAATGAGCAGTTCTTC.

This chain connects TRBV5-1 to TRBJ1-1, with 7 bases fitting TRBD1. The germline V gene has CDR1 SGHRS and CDR2 YFSETQ. This CDR3 region has 14 residues. V trimming: 6 bases; J trimming: 1 base; junction bases outside the gene matches: 6. The DNA for the CDR3 is TGCGCCAGCATGTATAGGACAGGGAACACTGAAGCTTTCTTT. Amino acid sequence: CASMYRTGNTEAFF.

The chain is built from TRBV5-1 and TRBJ2-3, with 7 bases fitting TRBD1. The V and J ends lost 3 bases and 2 bases, in that order; junction bases with no gene match: 3. Per the germline V gene, CDR1 is SGHRS and CDR2 is YFSETQ. CDR3 size: 14 residues. The CDR3 DNA is TGCGCCAGCAGCTCGGACAGGTCCACAGATACGCAGTATTTT. It codes for CASSSDRSTDTQYF.

V is TRBV29-1 and J is TRBJ2-1, with TRBD2 matching 11 bases. Germline CDR1 and CDR2: SQVTM and ANQGSEA. V trimming: 5 bases; J trimming: 12 bases; junction bases outside the gene matches: 3. The CDR3 has 11 amino acids. The CDR3, as DNA: TGCAGCGTTACTAGCGGGAGTGGGCAGTTCTTC. It encodes CSVTSGSGQFF.

V and J are TRBV18 and TRBJ1-4; D may be TRBD1 (5 bases). The V end lost 6 bases, the J end lost 8 bases, and 13 bases lay between the germline ends. Looked up from germline, CDR1 is KGHSH and CDR2 is LQKENI. The CDR3 sequence is 13 residues long. This chain's CDR3 is CASSRDPREKLFF. The DNA of the CDR3 is TGTGCCAGCTCGCGGGACCCACGGGAAAAACTGTTTTTT.

The chain recombines TRBV29-1 with TRBJ1-2, with 9 nucleotides matching TRBD1. This CDR3 has 13 amino acids. Germline CDR1 SQVTM, CDR2 ANQGSEA. V shed 3 bases, J shed 4 bases, and the junction held 3 bases outside the gene matches. CDR3 in amino acids: CSVEVDRGYGYTF. CDR3 bases: TGCAGCGTTGAGGTGGACAGGGGCTATGGCTACACCTTC.

The rearrangement links TRBV27 to TRBJ2-3; TRBD1 aligns across 8 bases. Looked up from germline, CDR1 is MNHEY and CDR2 is SMNVEV (reference sequence). V dropped 4 bases and J dropped 8; count of bases not matched to a gene: 11. This CDR3 region has 15 residues. DNA of the CDR3: TGTGCCAGCAGTTCTCCCGGGACAGGACGACCTACGCAGTATTTT. This gives the protein CASSSPGTGRPTQYF.

The chain recombines TRBV7-9 with TRBJ2-7; TRBD1 matches 8 bases. This CDR3 is 15 amino acids long. Germline CDR1 is SEHNR and CDR2 is FQNEAQ (reference sequence). Losses at the gene ends were 1 base for V and 3 bases for J; bases not matched to a gene: 5. The CDR3 here is CASSLDRDRFYEQYF. The CDR3 DNA reads as TGTGCCAGCAGCTTAGACCGGGACAGGTTCTACGAGCAGTACTTC.

The V gene is TRBV15, the J gene TRBJ2-7; tentative D call: TRBD1 (6 bases). Germline CDR1 LNHNV, CDR2 YYDKDF (reference sequence). The CDR3 runs 16 residues. V lost 2 bases and J 1 base, leaving 15 bases between the germline ends. CDR3 sequence: CATSRSSRDKSYEQYF. Here the CDR3 DNA reads TGTGCCACCAGCAGATCCTCCCGGGACAAATCCTACGAGCAGTACTTC.

The chain recombines TRBV6-4 with TRBJ2-1, with 9 positions matching TRBD2. V trimming: 4 bases; J trimming: 4 bases; junction bases outside the gene matches: 8. The germline V gene encodes CDR1 MRHNA and CDR2 SNTAGT. CDR3 length equals 16 residues. CDR3 protein: CASSVYHSGGYNEQFF. CDR3 nucleotide sequence: TGTGCCAGCAGTGTATACCATAGCGGGGGTTACAATGAGCAGTTCTTC.

The genes are TRBV7-3 and TRBJ2-7; the match to TRBD1 covers 12 bases. Germline CDR1 is SGHTA and CDR2 is FQGTGA. V dropped 5 bases and J dropped 7; count of bases not matched to a gene: 9. This CDR3 contains 15 residues. CDR3 DNA sequence: TGTGCCAGCAGCAAAGGGGGACAGGGGGCAGGGGAGCAGTACTTC. Translated, it gives CASSKGGQGAGEQYF.

The chain joins TRBV30 to TRBJ2-7, with D perhaps matching TRBD2 (6 bases). The ends were cut back, 0 bases at V and 2 bases at J, with 11 bases in the middle. Germline assignment: CDR1 GTSNPN and CDR2 SVGIG (reference sequence). The CDR3 runs 14 residues. CDR3 DNA: TGTGCCTGGAGTGTTGGCGGGAAGGCCTACGAGCAGTACTTC. It translates to CAWSVGGKAYEQYF.

V gene TRBV9 combines with J gene TRBJ1-5, with D unresolved. Deletions cut 0 bases from V and 1 base from J, with 17 bases between. The CDR3 extends over 18 amino acids. Germline V CDR1 and CDR2: SGDLS, YYNGEE. This chain's CDR3 is CASSVGGLAPPSNQPQHF. The CDR3 DNA reads TGTGCCAGCAGCGTAGGGGGTTTGGCACCTCCAAGCAATCAGCCCCAGCATTTT.

The chain carries TRBV5-1 and TRBJ2-5; D gene ambiguous. Per the germline V gene, CDR1 is SGHRS and CDR2 is YFSETQ. This CDR3 has 15 amino acids. V lost 4 bases and J 5 bases, leaving 18 bases between the germline ends. The CDR3 protein is CASSVVDGLAETQYF. The CDR3 coding sequence is TGCGCCAGCAGCGTGGTGGATGGCCTTGCGGAGACCCAGTACTTC.

This chain joins TRBV18 and TRBJ2-3, with unresolved D. The ends were cut back, 2 bases at V and 5 bases at J, with 5 bases in the middle. Germline CDR1 KGHSH, CDR2 LQKENI. The CDR3 runs to 12 residues. CDR3 bases: TGTGCCAGCTCACCAGGAGTAGATACGCAGTATTTT. It encodes CASSPGVDTQYF.

The rearrangement joins TRBV5-1 to TRBJ2-2; D may be TRBD2 (5 bases). CDR1 is SGHRS and CDR2 is YFSETQ in the germline V gene. Trimming left V 4 bases short and J 6 bases short, with 10 bases between. The CDR3 extends over 13 amino acids. In nucleotides, the CDR3 is TGCGCCAGCAGCGTAGAGGGCTCCGGGGAGCTGTTTTTT. Amino acid sequence: CASSVEGSGELFF.

This chain joins TRBV11-1 and TRBJ2-1; D gene ambiguous. The CDR3 covers 13 residues. The V and J ends lost 6 bases and 4 bases respectively, with 10 bases between them. Germline V gives CDR1 SGHAT, CDR2 FQDESV (reference sequence). The CDR3 reads CASSRHGYNEQFF. CDR3 DNA: TGTGCCAGCAGTCGACATGGGTACAATGAGCAGTTCTTC.

The CDR3 is CASSGLGATNYGYTF. In DNA form, the CDR3 reads TGTGCCAGCAGCGGCCTAGGGGCCACAAACTATGGCTACACCTTC. The V call is TRBV9, the J call TRBJ1-2; TRBD1 might be the D (5 bases). Trimming left V 3 bases short and J 2 bases short, with 14 bases between. This CDR3 is 15 amino acids long. Germline-derived CDR1 and CDR2 are SGDLS and YYNGEE.